The 31 T cell receptor beta chains reported below all come from one sample, sequenced in a study of cytomegalovirus exposure and HLA in healthy donors. Both 60 Vbeta primers and 13 Jbeta primers went into the PCR. Sequencing used immunoSEQ multiplex PCR; TCRdb keeps in-frame clones, though not all of them. The repertoire holds roughly 140,000 clones, with 82% as singletons. Input material: PBMCs. The source is a woman aged 45-60 years in good health and CMV-seropositive.

The J gene is TRBJ2-3, the V gene TRBV2; possibly TRBD2 for D (5 bases). This CDR3 spans 14 amino acids. The V end was cut by 6 bases, the J end by 2 bases, with 12 bases between. From germline, CDR1 is SNHLY and CDR2 FYNNEI. CDR3 DNA sequence: TGTGCCAGCAGCCGGGGAACTTCCACAGATACGCAGTATTTT. Amino acid sequence: CASSRGTSTDTQYF.

In this sample, this clone turned up a few times. The CDR3, as DNA: TGCAGCGTTGGTGGAGGGAGAACCCAAAGCTCCTACGAGCAGTACTTC. It is translated as CSVGGGRTQSSYEQYF. This sequence joins TRBV29-1 and TRBJ2-7; TRBD2 is a possible D gene (6 bases). The V gene's germline CDR1 is SQVTM and CDR2 ANQGSEA. The CDR3 totals 16 residues. V lost 4 bases to trimming and J lost 0 bases, with 19 bases between them.

The gene calls are TRBV15 and TRBJ2-1; 12 bases line up with TRBD2. This CDR3 is built from 15 residues. Germline-derived CDR1 and CDR2 are LNHNV and YYDKDF (reference sequence). Trimming removed 1 base from V and 9 bases from J; junction bases left unmatched: 4. As DNA, the CDR3 is TGTGCCACCAGCAGAGTGGCTAGCGGGGGGGGTGAGCAGTTCTTC. Protein: CATSRVASGGGEQFF.

V is TRBV27 and J is TRBJ1-2; D ambiguous. Deletions cut 0 bases from V and 3 bases from J, with 8 bases between. CDR3 size: 14 residues. Germline V gene lookup returns CDR1 MNHEY and CDR2 SMNVEV (reference sequence). The CDR3 reads CASSLSGRHYGYTF. CDR3 in DNA: TGTGCCAGCAGTTTATCTGGCAGGCACTATGGCTACACCTTC.

The chain employs TRBV9 and TRBJ1-4; 7 bases fit TRBD1. Germline loops: CDR1 SGDLS, CDR2 YYNGEE. The CDR3 runs to 15 residues. Losses at the gene ends were 2 bases for V and 3 bases for J; bases not matched to a gene: 4. DNA of the CDR3: TGTGCCAGCAGCGTCCAGGGGGGTCCTAATGAAAAACTGTTTTTT. Amino acid sequence: CASSVQGGPNEKLFF.

Only one count was recorded for this clone. The chain links TRBV19 to TRBJ2-7; 9 bases agree with TRBD1. The CDR3 runs to 18 residues. The J segment lost 1 base and the V segment lost 3 bases, leaving 13 bases of the junction unmatched. Germline V lookup: CDR1 LNHDA, CDR2 SQIVND (reference sequence). The CDR3 DNA reads as TGTGCCAGTAGTATCCGCCTCGCGGGACAGGGAACGTCCTACGAGCAGTACTTC. Amino acid sequence: CASSIRLAGQGTSYEQYF.

The V and J genes are TRBV7-7 and TRBJ1-1; TRBD1 matches 10 bases. Germline assignment: CDR1 SSHAT and CDR2 FNYEAQ (reference sequence). Trimming cost V 0 bases and J 3 bases; bases outside gene matches: 7. CDR3 length equals 17 residues. In DNA form, the CDR3 reads TGTGCCAGCAGCTTAGCGCCTTGGGGGACAGGGGACACTGAAGCTTTCTTT. Translated, it gives CASSLAPWGTGDTEAFF.

The rearrangement uses TRBV5-1 and TRBJ2-7, with a tentative D call TRBD2 (6 bases). CDR1 is SGHRS, CDR2 YFSETQ, per germline. The CDR3 consists of 14 residues. V was pared by 0 bases and J by 6 bases, with 13 bases between. In nucleotides, the CDR3 is TGCGCCAGCAGCTTGGACAGACTAGGCTTCGAGCAGTACTTC. The encoded protein is CASSLDRLGFEQYF.

The V gene is TRBV28, the J gene TRBJ1-5, with D tentatively TRBD1 (6 bases). V lost 9 bases, J lost 3 bases, and 12 bases lay in between. The CDR3 covers 13 residues. Germline-derived CDR1 and CDR2 are MDHEN and SYDVKM. This CDR3 is CASRGGSNQPQHF. Written as DNA, the CDR3 is TGTGCCAGTAGGGGGGGCTCCAATCAGCCCCAGCATTTT.

The chain is built from TRBV4-1 and TRBJ2-5; D is perhaps TRBD1 (6 bases). The J call may be mistaken, given a closer DNA end match to TRBJ2-7. This CDR3 has 18 residues. In germline, CDR1 is MGHRA, CDR2 YSYEKL. CDR3 residues: CASSHDPISGQLAYEQYF. The CDR3 DNA sequence: TGCGCCAGCAGCCACGACCCGATTAGTGGACAGTTGGCCTACGAGCAGTACTTC.

In its sample, this clone was seen a few times. The J gene is TRBJ1-4, the V gene TRBV6-6; weak D call: TRBD1 (5 bases). The V gene lost 6 bases and the J gene lost 8 bases, with 19 bases spanning the gap. CDR1 MNHNY and CDR2 SVGAGI come from the germline V gene (reference sequence). This CDR3 spans 15 amino acids. CDR3 nucleotide sequence: TGTGCCAGCAGCGGGCGAGACCTTCCAGGGGAAAAACTGTTTTTT. It yields the protein CASSGRDLPGEKLFF.

The table lists this clone with a few counts. V gene TRBV6-4 combines with J gene TRBJ2-1; D is unresolved. Deletions cut 4 bases from V and 2 bases from J, with 12 bases between. The germline CDR1 and CDR2 sequences are MRHNA and SNTAGT. The CDR3 contains 15 residues. CDR3 DNA: TGTGCCAGCAGTGTCCAAAACGGTACCTACAATGAGCAGTTCTTC. Its protein product is CASSVQNGTYNEQFF.

The chain combines TRBV27 with TRBJ1-6, with 7 bases identical to TRBD1. The V segment lost 5 bases and the J segment 8 bases; nucleotides outside the gene matches: 12. Germline CDR1 and CDR2: MNHEY and SMNVEV (reference sequence). The CDR3 length is 16 residues. CDR3: CASSAKLGGGHSPLHF. CDR3 nucleotides: TGTGCCAGCAGTGCAAAACTAGGGGGCGGTCATTCACCCCTCCACTTT.

This clone was observed a handful of times. The chain links TRBV11-2 to TRBJ2-5; D may be TRBD1 (6 bases). The J call may be wrong; the DNA end is better matched by TRBJ2-7. Germline values: CDR1 SGHAT, CDR2 FQNNGV. The CDR3 contains 15 residues. CDR3 region: CASSSTYRVSYEQYF. CDR3 in DNA: TGTGCCAGCAGCTCAACCTACAGGGTGTCCTACGAGCAGTACTTC.

The genes are TRBV19 and TRBJ1-5, with D tentatively TRBD1 (6 bases). V was shortened by 2 bases and J by 2 bases, with 7 bases between the two germline ends. The germline V gene encodes CDR1 LNHDA and CDR2 SQIVND (reference sequence). The CDR3 is made up of 14 amino acids. The CDR3 region is CASSIRQGNQPQHF. The CDR3 DNA follows: TGTGCCAGTAGTATAAGACAGGGCAATCAGCCCCAGCATTTT.

The chain carries TRBV5-6 and TRBJ2-7; TRBD1 matches 7 bases. The CDR3 sequence is 16 residues long. After removal of 2 bases from V and 4 bases from J, the junction contained 12 bases not matched to a gene. CDR1 and CDR2 (germline): SGHDT, YYEEEE. The CDR3 DNA reads as TGTGCCAGCAGCTTTTCTCAAGGGGGCTTGATGTACGAGCAGTACTTC. It translates to CASSFSQGGLMYEQYF.

This chain uses TRBV9 with TRBJ2-3, with D unclear. The CDR3 contains 15 residues. Germline lookup yields CDR1 SGDLS and CDR2 YYNGEE. Trimming removed 4 bases from V and 0 bases from J, with 12 bases in between. CDR3 loop: CASSLTGYSTDTQYF. The CDR3 DNA is TGTGCCAGCAGCCTGACTGGATATAGCACAGATACGCAGTATTTT.

This sequence joins TRBV7-8 and TRBJ1-1; 8 bases are shared with TRBD1. V was pared by 5 bases and J by 5 bases, with 4 bases of the junction left unmatched. Germline CDR1 and CDR2: SGHVS and FQNEAQ. CDR3 size: 13 residues. CDR3 sequence (DNA): TGTGCCAGCAGCCGACGACAGGGGACTGAAGCTTTCTTT. Translating gives CASSRRQGTEAFF.

V and J are TRBV6-1 and TRBJ2-3, with 10 bases that match TRBD2. Germline V gives CDR1 MNHNS, CDR2 SASEGT. V shed 2 bases, J shed 6 bases, and the junction held 5 bases outside the gene matches. The CDR3 is 15 amino acids. For the CDR3, the DNA is TGTGCCAGCAGTGAATCTAGCGGGGGATGGGATACGCAGTATTTT. Protein product: CASSESSGGWDTQYF.

This clone was counted once. The chain links TRBV18 to TRBJ2-1; 9 nucleotides align to TRBD1. J was trimmed by 7 bases and V by 5 bases; bases with no gene match: 9. CDR3 length: 15 residues. Germline assignment: CDR1 KGHSH and CDR2 LQKENI. This CDR3 reads CASSAGTGPKNEQFF. The DNA for the CDR3 is TGTGCCAGCTCAGCCGGGACAGGGCCTAAGAATGAGCAGTTCTTC.

This rearrangement joins TRBV13 to TRBJ2-7; TRBD1 aligns across 8 bases. The V segment lost 5 bases and the J segment 7 bases; nucleotides outside the gene matches: 7. The CDR3 totals 13 residues. The germline CDR1 and CDR2 sequences are PRHDT and FYEKMQ (reference sequence). Here the CDR3 reads CASSHQGAGEQYF. CDR3 sequence (DNA): TGTGCCAGCAGCCACCAGGGGGCGGGGGAGCAGTACTTC.

The rearrangement links TRBV10-3 to TRBJ1-2; D ambiguous. This CDR3 has 12 residues. Between the trimmed V and J ends, which lost 1 base and 4 bases, there was a span of 4 bases. The germline V gene encodes CDR1 ENHRY and CDR2 SYGVKD. As DNA, the CDR3 is TGTGCCATCAGTGAGTACAGCTATGGCTACACCTTC. Translated, it gives CAISEYSYGYTF.

The gene calls are TRBV10-2 and TRBJ2-2; unclear D gene. Germline CDR1 reads WSHSY; CDR2 reads SAAADI. With 5 bases removed from V and 0 bases from J, the gap between germline ends came to 7 bases. CDR3 length equals 14 residues. Written as DNA, the CDR3 is TGCGCCAGCAGTCTGCAGGCGAACACCGGGGAGCTGTTTTTT. Translating gives CASSLQANTGELFF.

The V gene is TRBV29-1, the J gene TRBJ1-1; D not certain. CDR3 length: 15 residues. Germline V CDR1 and CDR2: SQVTM, ANQGSEA. V was cut by 6 bases and J by 2 bases, with 19 bases left in between. CDR3 region: CSVREDFGINTEAFF. CDR3 DNA sequence: TGCAGCGTCCGAGAGGATTTCGGGATAAACACTGAAGCTTTCTTT.

J is TRBJ2-3 and V is TRBV7-2; TRBD1 matches 9 bases. Germline loops: CDR1 SGHTA, CDR2 FQGNSA. The V and J ends lost 4 bases and 1 base, in that order; junction bases with no gene match: 6. The CDR3 is made up of 16 amino acids. For the CDR3, the DNA is TGTGCCAGCAGCTCCCGAGGGACAGGGCGCACAGATACGCAGTATTTT. Its translation is CASSSRGTGRTDTQYF.

As for this clone: Germline and junction disagree at one end, which may indicate a read error. Other DNA sequences of this sample code for an identical CDR3. The chain recombines TRBV7-3 with TRBJ2-1; TRBD1 matches 8 bases. The germline V gene encodes CDR1 SGHTA and CDR2 FQGTGA. CDR3 length equals 16 residues. The CDR3 coding sequence is TGCGCCAGCAGCTTAACAGGGACAGGCCTTTACAATGAGCAGTTCTTC. Its translation: CASSLTGTGLYNEQFF. Full variable domain (rest looked up from reference TRBV7-3 and TRBJ2-1): GAGVSQTPSNKVTEKGKYVELRCDPISGHTALYWYRQSLGQGPEFLIYFQGTGAADDSGLPNDRFFAVRPEGSVSTLKIQRTERGDSAVYLCASSLTGTGLYNEQFFGPGTRLTVL.

The chain uses TRBV27 and TRBJ2-3; 7 bases fit TRBD2. V shed 8 bases and J 4 bases; nucleotides not matched to a gene: 3. Germline V gene data show CDR1 as MNHEY and CDR2 as SMNVEV (reference sequence). The CDR3 has 12 residues. CDR3 protein: CASGGGADTQYF. CDR3 nucleotide sequence: TGTGCCAGCGGCGGGGGTGCAGATACGCAGTATTTT.

This clone was observed once. V and J are TRBV14 and TRBJ2-1, with D perhaps TRBD1 (6 bases). Trimming shortened V by 0 bases and J by 0 bases, and 18 bases separated the two germline ends. The CDR3 spans 19 residues. Germline CDR1 SGHDN, CDR2 FVKESK. The CDR3 DNA follows: TGTGCCAGCAGCCAAGATAGGGGGTTATGGGGGAGCTCCTACAATGAGCAGTTCTTC. As protein: CASSQDRGLWGSSYNEQFF.

The chain uses TRBV5-4 and TRBJ2-1; TRBD2 aligns across 13 bases. The germline V gene encodes CDR1 SGHNT and CDR2 YYREEE (reference sequence). The CDR3 spans 19 residues. The V and J ends lost 3 bases and 3 bases, in that order; junction bases with no gene match: 12. The CDR3 sequence is CASSWRTSGGQRNYNEQFF. As DNA, the CDR3 is TGTGCCAGCAGCTGGAGGACTAGCGGGGGACAAAGGAACTACAATGAGCAGTTCTTC.

V gene TRBV30 combines with J gene TRBJ2-1, with D possibly being TRBD2 (5 bases). Germline lookup yields CDR1 GTSNPN and CDR2 SVGIG (reference sequence). This CDR3 contains 14 residues. With 3 bases removed from V and 0 bases from J, the gap between germline ends came to 9 bases. This CDR3 reads CAWSLGSSYNEQFF. The CDR3 coding sequence is TGTGCCTGGAGCCTGGGGAGCTCCTACAATGAGCAGTTCTTC.

J is TRBJ2-7 and V is TRBV18; D gene unclear. Trimming shortened V by 3 bases and J by 0 bases, and 12 bases separated the two germline ends. This CDR3 is built from 15 residues. CDR1 is KGHSH, CDR2 LQKENI, per germline. Written as DNA, the CDR3 is TGTGCCAGCTCACCCAGCGAGGAATCCTCCTACGAGCAGTACTTC. Its protein product is CASSPSEESSYEQYF.